The 21 T cell receptor beta chains reported below all come from one sample, sequenced in a study of OX40 agonist ivuxolimab in advanced cancers. Produced via immunoSEQ multiplex PCR; TCRdb's table is partial and in-frame only. The table lists tens of thousands of clones, 88% of them singletons. The material was CD4+ or CD8+ T cells sorted from blood, obtained in a trial of the OX40 agonist ivuxolimab. The source is an adult with an advanced solid tumor such as melanoma, head and neck, liver or kidney cancer.

The chain couples TRBV28 to TRBJ1-1; TRBD1 aligns across 9 bases. This CDR3 spans 18 amino acids. The trim removed 8 bases at V and 0 bases at J, leaving 16 bases unmatched. The germline CDR1 and CDR2 sequences are MDHEN and SYDVKM. For the CDR3, the DNA is TGTGCCAGCCCCCCCCTGGTGCGGACAGGGGAAATGAACACTGAAGCTTTCTTT. Protein product: CASPPLVRTGEMNTEAFF.

The chain couples TRBV7-2 to TRBJ2-3, with 8 nucleotides matching TRBD2. The CDR3 contains 13 residues. J lost 6 bases, V lost 3 bases, and 2 bases had no gene match. The germline V gene encodes CDR1 SGHTA and CDR2 FQGNSA. CDR3 nucleotide sequence: TGTGCCAGCAGCTTGACTAGCGCCGATACGCAGTATTTT. Protein sequence: CASSLTSADTQYF.

This clone has just one count. The same CDR3 also results from other DNA sequences found in this sample. The V gene is TRBV5-1, the J gene TRBJ1-2; 9 bases fit TRBD1. The V gene's germline CDR1 is SGHRS and CDR2 YFSETQ. J was trimmed by 2 bases and V by 3 bases; bases with no gene match: 2. CDR3 size: 14 residues. This chain's CDR3 is CASSYDRGNYGYTF. The CDR3 nucleotides read TGCGCCAGCAGCTATGACAGGGGGAACTATGGCTACACCTTC.

This rearrangement joins TRBV30 to TRBJ1-4, with D perhaps TRBD1 (5 bases). CDR3 size: 15 residues. The V end lost 1 base, the J end lost 2 bases, and 11 bases lay between the germline ends. Germline values: CDR1 GTSNPN, CDR2 SVGIG (reference sequence). The CDR3 region has the DNA TGTGCCTGGAGTGGTTTTAGGGGTACTAATGAAAAACTGTTTTTT. Translation gives CAWSGFRGTNEKLFF.

As to this clone: One junction end does not reproduce the germline sequence, and a read error may be involved. V is TRBV18 and J is TRBJ2-5, with a weak D call TRBD2 (6 bases). This CDR3 comprises 15 residues. Per germline, CDR1 KGHSH and CDR2 LQKENI. The CDR3 loop reads CAGSPPDYGQETQYF. The CDR3 DNA follows: TGTGCCGGCTCACCACCGGACTATGGTCAGGAGACCCAGTACTTC.

With regard to this clone: The junction differs from germline at one of its ends, possibly a read error. V usage is TRBV14 and J usage is TRBJ2-7, with a weak D call TRBD2 (7 bases). The CDR3 covers 13 residues. Germline lookup yields CDR1 SGHDN and CDR2 FVKESK. The CDR3 coding sequence is TGTGCCAGCAGGCAAGCAGGGGCGGGAGCCATGTACTTC. Encoded protein: CASRQAGAGAMYF.

In its sample, this clone was seen once. The rearrangement joins TRBV7-9 to TRBJ2-3, with a weak D call TRBD1 (6 bases). From germline, CDR1 is SEHNR and CDR2 FQNEAQ (reference sequence). The CDR3 runs to 14 residues. Trimming stripped 3 bases from V and 4 bases from J, with 11 bases between. The CDR3 spells CASSFGQISDTQYF. The CDR3 DNA is TGTGCCAGCAGCTTCGGACAGATTTCAGATACGCAGTATTTT.

V usage is TRBV27 and J usage is TRBJ2-7; D unclear. The CDR3 covers 15 residues. Germline lookup yields CDR1 MNHEY and CDR2 SMNVEV (reference sequence). V shed 2 bases and J shed 4 bases, with 15 bases lying between them. The CDR3 DNA sequence: TGTGCCAGCAGTTTACGTCATGGGTTGGGATACGAGCAGTACTTC. It translates to CASSLRHGLGYEQYF.

The chain carries TRBV5-1 and TRBJ1-2; D gene uncertain. The CDR3 is made up of 14 amino acids. Germline CDR1 SGHRS, CDR2 YFSETQ. V was clipped by 4 bases and J by 8 bases, with 18 bases between them. CDR3 region: CASSPREGGKGYTF. DNA of the CDR3: TGCGCCAGCAGCCCAAGGGAGGGTGGAAAGGGCTACACCTTC.

This rearrangement joins TRBV4-1 to TRBJ1-4; D unclear. CDR3 size: 14 residues. V was shortened by 0 bases and J by 6 bases, with 8 bases between the two germline ends. Germline values: CDR1 MGHRA, CDR2 YSYEKL. DNA for the CDR3: TGCGCCAGCAGCCAAGACCGGAACTATGAAAAACTGTTTTTT. The encoded protein is CASSQDRNYEKLFF.

The gene calls are TRBV5-4 and TRBJ1-1; 9 bases agree with TRBD1. The CDR3 totals 16 residues. V shed 4 bases and J 0 bases; nucleotides not matched to a gene: 7. CDR1 is SGHNT, CDR2 YYREEE, per germline (reference sequence). CDR3 nucleotide sequence: TGTGCCAGCAGCAAACGACAGGGGGGCATGAACACTGAAGCTTTCTTT. It specifies CASSKRQGGMNTEAFF.

The rearrangement links TRBV6-1 to TRBJ2-2; TRBD1 matches at 9 bases. Trimming removed 5 bases from V and 5 bases from J; junction bases left unmatched: 3. The CDR3 consists of 14 residues. Germline-derived CDR1 and CDR2 are MNHNS and SASEGT. The chain's CDR3 is CASSRQGETGELFF. CDR3 coding DNA: TGTGCCAGCAGTAGACAGGGGGAAACCGGGGAGCTGTTTTTT.

This clone was counted a few times. Other DNA sequences from this sample encode an identical CDR3 as well. The chain combines TRBV9 with TRBJ2-2, with TRBD1 identical over 8 bases. V trimming: 0 bases; J trimming: 4 bases; junction bases outside the gene matches: 5. CDR3 length: 16 residues. Germline CDR1 reads SGDLS; CDR2 reads YYNGEE. The CDR3 DNA is TGTGCCAGCAGCGTAGGAGGACAGGGCCTCACCGGGGAGCTGTTTTTT. Translating it yields CASSVGGQGLTGELFF.

This rearrangement joins TRBV28 to TRBJ1-5; possible D gene TRBD1, 5 bases. CDR1 is MDHEN and CDR2 is SYDVKM in the germline V gene. V lost 4 bases and J 9 bases, leaving 19 bases between the germline ends. This CDR3 is 15 amino acids long. CDR3 amino acids: CASSSPDARQGPQHF. In DNA form, the CDR3 reads TGTGCCAGCAGTTCCCCGGACGCCCGTCAGGGGCCCCAGCATTTT.

The chain couples TRBV28 to TRBJ2-1, with a weak D call TRBD2 (6 bases). The CDR3 runs to 15 residues. V was trimmed by 1 base and J by 7 bases, leaving 14 bases between them. Germline assignment: CDR1 MDHEN and CDR2 SYDVKM. The CDR3 nucleotides are TGTGCCAGCAGTTTATCCCTCGGGGGATGGAATGAGCAGTTCTTC. Residues: CASSLSLGGWNEQFF.

V is TRBV27 and J is TRBJ2-1; 7 bases are a match to TRBD2. The CDR3 is 15 residues long. The trim removed 7 bases at V and 7 bases at J, leaving 13 bases unmatched. Germline CDR1 reads MNHEY; CDR2 reads SMNVEV (reference sequence). The CDR3 loop is CASTYGTYGRNEQFF. CDR3 nucleotides: TGTGCCAGCACCTACGGGACTTACGGGAGGAATGAGCAGTTCTTC.

Points on this clone: This CDR3 is also generated by other DNA sequences in the sample. The chain uses TRBV19 and TRBJ2-1, with D possibly matching TRBD2 (6 bases). The germline V and J ends were trimmed by 6 bases and 0 bases, with 12 bases remaining between them. Germline CDR1 and CDR2: LNHDA and SQIVND (reference sequence). The CDR3 sequence is 15 residues long. The CDR3 loop reads CASSSPGSSYNEQFF. DNA of the CDR3: TGTGCCAGTAGCTCTCCCGGGAGCTCCTACAATGAGCAGTTCTTC.

The V and J genes are TRBV28 and TRBJ2-7; perhaps TRBD1 as D (6 bases). Looked up from germline, CDR1 is MDHEN and CDR2 is SYDVKM. The CDR3 extends over 12 amino acids. V lost 5 bases and J lost 6, with 11 bases in between. DNA for the CDR3: TGTGCCAGCAGTCAGGGGTCGAGCGAGCAGTACTTC. It translates to CASSQGSSEQYF.

The chain combines TRBV10-1 with TRBJ1-4, with D perhaps matching TRBD1 (5 bases). The CDR3 extends over 13 amino acids. Deletions cut 4 bases from V and 5 bases from J, with 8 bases between. Germline V lookup: CDR1 WNHNN, CDR2 SYGVQD (reference sequence). CDR3 residues: CASSGQTNEKLFF. The CDR3 nucleotides read TGCGCCAGCAGTGGACAGACAAATGAAAAACTGTTTTTT.

The chain is built from TRBV7-9 and TRBJ2-7; 12 nucleotides match TRBD2. The V and J ends lost 1 base and 3 bases, in that order; junction bases with no gene match: 1. Germline-derived CDR1 and CDR2 are SEHNR and FQNEAQ (reference sequence). CDR3 length: 15 amino acids. This CDR3 is CASSLGTSGVYEQYF. CDR3 nucleotide sequence: TGTGCCAGCAGCTTAGGGACTAGCGGGGTCTACGAGCAGTACTTC.

V is TRBV6-1 and J is TRBJ1-4; unclear D gene. Trimming took 2 bases from V and 1 from J, leaving 11 bases between them. In germline, CDR1 is MNHNS, CDR2 SASEGT. CDR3 length equals 16 residues. In DNA, the CDR3 is TGTGCCAGCAGTGAAATGGGAGTGGGAACTAATGAAAAACTGTTTTTT. Translation gives CASSEMGVGTNEKLFF.